The clone carrying this TCR beta chain was seen only a few times. The sample comes from a study of blood T cell repertoires in COVID-19. Clones were sequenced by immunoSEQ multiplex PCR, and TCRdb holds only the in-frame ones, with some missing. The repertoire holds roughly 200,000 clones, with around 90% as singletons. J was trimmed by 3 bases and V by 0 bases; bases with no gene match: 1. The germline CDR1 and CDR2 sequences are SGHNT and YENEEA. The CDR3 runs to 14 residues. The J gene is TRBJ1-1, the V gene TRBV11-3, with TRBD1 identical over 7 bases. The sequenced sample consisted of PBMCs or T cells enriched from blood (not recorded which). The source is a woman aged 25 to 39 who had recovered from COVID-19. The CDR3 region is CASSLEGQDTEAFF. DNA for the CDR3: TGTGCCAGCAGCTTAGAAGGACAGGACACTGAAGCTTTCTTT.